One T cell receptor beta chain is described in this entry. Antigen specificity is unknown. The source of the sample is a study of ipilimumab plus nivolumab after autologous stem cell transplantation. Study as a whole: Typical patient got roughly 5 ipilimumab doses and seven to nine nivolumab doses (median).

Starting 14 to 28 days after autologous transplant, ipilimumab 1 mg/kg was given. Through week 26, nivolumab 3 mg/kg IV was given weeks 1, 4, 7, 10, then biweekly. Points from the study as a whole: Authors suggest TCR repertoire, Treg phenotype and gut microbiota support further study.

Profiling relied on immunoSEQ multiplex PCR, and the TCRdb table lists in-frame clones only, not all of them. The repertoire holds approximately 15,000 clones, with about 70% as singletons. Trimming took 1 base from V and 2 from J, leaving 9 bases between them. This CDR3 has 15 residues. From germline, CDR1 is ENHRY and CDR2 SYGVKD. This chain joins TRBV10-3 and TRBJ1-5; the D is unclear. This sequence originates from a male donor with primary mediastinal lymphoma. This specimen consisted of PBMCs, obtained in a trial of ipilimumab plus nivolumab as post-transplant consolidation. CDR3 sequence: CAISEYGEGNQPQHF. The CDR3 DNA follows: TGTGCCATCAGTGAGTACGGTGAGGGCAATCAGCCCCAGCATTTT.